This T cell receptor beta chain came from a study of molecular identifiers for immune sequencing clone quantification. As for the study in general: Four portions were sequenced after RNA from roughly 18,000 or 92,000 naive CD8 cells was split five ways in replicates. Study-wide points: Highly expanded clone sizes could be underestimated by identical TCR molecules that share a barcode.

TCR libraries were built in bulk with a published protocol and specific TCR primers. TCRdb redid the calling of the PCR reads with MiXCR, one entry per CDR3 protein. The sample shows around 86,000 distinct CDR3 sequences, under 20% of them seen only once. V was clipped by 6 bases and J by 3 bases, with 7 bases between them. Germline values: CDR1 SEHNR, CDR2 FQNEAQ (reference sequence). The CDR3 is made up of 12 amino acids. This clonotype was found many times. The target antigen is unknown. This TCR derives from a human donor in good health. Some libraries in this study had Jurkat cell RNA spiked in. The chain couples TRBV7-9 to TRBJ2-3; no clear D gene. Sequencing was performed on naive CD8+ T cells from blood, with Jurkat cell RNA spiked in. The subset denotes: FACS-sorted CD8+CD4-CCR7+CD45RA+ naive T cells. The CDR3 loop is CASRKSTDTQYF. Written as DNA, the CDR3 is TGTGCCAGCAGAAAATCTACAGATACGCAGTATTTT.